A single T cell receptor (beta chain) is shown here with its context. Germline values: CDR1 SGHNT, CDR2 YYREEE (reference sequence). J was trimmed by 4 bases and V by 2 bases; bases with no gene match: 2. The CDR3 has 13 residues. The entry originates in a study of early T cells in non-severe SARS-CoV-2 infection. For the study at large: Alpha and beta chains were unpaired, from unsorted whole-blood bulk RNA.

TCRdb independently ran MiXCR on the 5' RACE reads; one entry per CDR3 protein. This table holds approximately 75,000 distinct CDR3 sequences, about 14% found once. Sequencing used whole blood, obtained at baseline. This sequence joins TRBV5-4 and TRBJ1-1, with 7 positions matching TRBD1. This clonotype was obtained from an adult who was a healthcare worker with PCR-confirmed SARS-CoV-2 infection or an uninfected control (not recorded which). For the CDR3, the DNA is TGTGCCAGCAGCTTTACAGGGGCCACTGAAGCTTTCTTT. This codes for CASSFTGATEAFF. The complete variable domain, with remaining parts taken from reference TRBV5-4 and TRBJ1-1, reads ETGVTQSPTHLIKTRGQQVTLRCSSQSGHNTVSWYQQALGQGPQFIFQYYREEENGRGNFPPRFSGLQFPNYSSELNVNALELDDSALYLCASSFTGATEAFFGQGTRLTVV.